A single sample is the source of the 28 T cell receptor beta chains below, sequenced in a study of cytomegalovirus exposure and HLA in healthy donors. The PCR ran on 60 Vbeta and 13 Jbeta primers. This table comes from immunoSEQ multiplex PCR, and its TCRdb copy is limited to in-frame clones, with some not included. The sample consists of around 88,000 clones, approximately 74% of them appearing once. The sequencing input was PBMCs. These receptor sequences come from a male donor in good health and CMV-seronegative.

This chain joins TRBV7-7 and TRBJ2-5; 14 bases line up with TRBD2. This CDR3 is 16 amino acids long. CDR1 is SSHAT, CDR2 FNYEAQ, per germline (reference sequence). V gave up 4 bases and J gave up 4 bases; unmatched junction bases: 5. The CDR3 sequence is CASSSGGLAGGETQYF. The CDR3 DNA reads as TGTGCCAGCAGCTCGGGTGGACTAGCGGGAGGAGAGACCCAGTACTTC.

The CDR3 DNA is TGCGCCAGCAGCCCGGGACTAAGCGGGCTTAGCACAGATACGCAGTATTTT. This gives the protein CASSPGLSGLSTDTQYF. The chain combines TRBV5-1 with TRBJ2-3; 7 bases are shared with TRBD2. Germline V gives CDR1 SGHRS, CDR2 YFSETQ. V was clipped by 4 bases and J by 0 bases; unmatched bases: 11. This CDR3 region has 17 residues.

This clone was detected only once. The chain's CDR3 is CASLSYSGNTIYF. The CDR3 DNA reads as TGTGCCAGCCTTTCTTACTCTGGAAACACCATATATTTT. The V gene is TRBV28, the J gene TRBJ1-3; D gene uncertain. From germline, CDR1 is MDHEN and CDR2 SYDVKM. The CDR3 is 13 residues long. V dropped 8 bases and J dropped 0 bases, with 8 bases sitting between them. Full variable domain (outside the CDR3, taken from reference TRBV28 and TRBJ1-3): DVKVTQSSRYLVKRTGEKVFLECVQDMDHENMFWYRQDPGLGLRLIYFSYDVKMKEKGDIPEGYSVSREKKERFSLILESASTNQTSMYLCASLSYSGNTIYFGEGSWLTVV.

The chain couples TRBV7-3 to TRBJ2-1, with D possibly matching TRBD2 (5 bases). Germline V gene data show CDR1 as SGHTA and CDR2 as FQGTGA. Trimming pared 5 bases from V and 5 bases from J, leaving 10 bases between. This CDR3 contains 13 residues. CDR3 in DNA: TGTGCCAGCAGCCGCGGACTTGACAATGAGCAGTTCTTC. It encodes CASSRGLDNEQFF. The full variable domain, with the rest looked up from reference TRBV7-3 and TRBJ2-1, is GAGVSQTPSNKVTEKGKYVELRCDPISGHTALYWYRQSLGQGPEFLIYFQGTGAADDSGLPNDRFFAVRPEGSVSTLKIQRTERGDSAVYLCASSRGLDNEQFFGPGTRLTVL.

This clone has only a few counts. The chain is built from TRBV28 and TRBJ1-1; D unclear. The CDR3 consists of 10 residues. The V gene lost 5 bases and the J gene lost 8 bases, with 6 bases spanning the gap. Germline assignment: CDR1 MDHEN and CDR2 SYDVKM. This CDR3 is CASSNLEAFF. In DNA form, the CDR3 reads TGTGCCAGCAGTAACTTAGAAGCTTTCTTT.

CDR3 amino acids: CASSATSGNEQYF. DNA for the CDR3: TGTGCCAGCAGCGCGACTAGCGGGAACGAGCAGTACTTC. The chain has TRBV11-3 and TRBJ2-7; 11 bases agree with TRBD2. Germline V gene lookup returns CDR1 SGHNT and CDR2 YENEEA. CDR3 length: 13 amino acids. V was clipped by 5 bases and J by 5 bases; unmatched bases: 2.

This clone was counted a few times. The chain links TRBV9 to TRBJ2-2; 8 bases agree with TRBD2. The germline gives CDR1 SGDLS, CDR2 YYNGEE. The ends lost 3 bases at V and 2 bases at J; junction bases unmatched: 6. The CDR3 is made up of 16 amino acids. CDR3 coding DNA: TGTGCCAGCAGCGCTGGACTAGCAGACAACACCGGGGAGCTGTTTTTT. It specifies CASSAGLADNTGELFF.

The chain employs TRBV5-6 and TRBJ2-5; D not certain. The CDR3 contains 14 residues. V lost 4 bases, J lost 3 bases, and 13 bases lay in between. Per the germline V gene, CDR1 is SGHDT and CDR2 is YYEEEE. The CDR3 DNA follows: TGTGCCAGCAGCCTTGGAGCGACCGAAGAGACCCAGTACTTC. It specifies CASSLGATEETQYF.

This clone is a singleton in its sample. This chain joins TRBV4-3 and TRBJ2-3; D might be TRBD1 (5 bases). Germline values: CDR1 LGHNA, CDR2 YSLEER. The CDR3 length is 15 residues. Trimming removed 1 base from V and 7 bases from J, with 15 bases in between. CDR3: CASSQGAGSLHTQYF. As DNA, the CDR3 is TGCGCCAGCAGCCAAGGGGCAGGGTCGTTGCATACGCAGTATTTT.

This chain uses TRBV5-1 with TRBJ2-6, with D tentatively TRBD2 (7 bases). Germline assignment: CDR1 SGHRS and CDR2 YFSETQ. The CDR3 has 16 residues. V was pared by 4 bases and J by 0 bases, with 11 bases between. CDR3 coding DNA: TGCGCCAGCAGCCCTAGGGGGGGCTCTGGGGCCAACGTCCTGACTTTC. Amino acids: CASSPRGGSGANVLTF.

This chain uses TRBV27 with TRBJ2-7; D is possibly TRBD1 (5 bases). The CDR3 consists of 16 residues. Germline V CDR1 and CDR2: MNHEY, SMNVEV (reference sequence). The V end lost 7 bases, the J end lost 2 bases, and 21 bases lay between the germline ends. The DNA of the CDR3 is TGTGCCAGCATAGGGGCCTCCGCCAGTGAGCCCTACGAGCAGTACTTC. Translating gives CASIGASASEPYEQYF.

The V and J genes are TRBV11-2 and TRBJ2-5; D call uncertain. The V end was cut by 1 base, the J end by 2 bases, with 8 bases between. CDR1 and CDR2 (germline): SGHAT, FQNNGV. The CDR3 is 14 amino acids. The CDR3 DNA sequence: TGTGCCAGCAGCTTAGTTTGGCAGCAAGAGACCCAGTACTTC. Protein: CASSLVWQQETQYF. Full variable domain (remainder filled in from reference TRBV11-2 and TRBJ2-5): EAGVAQSPRYKIIEKRQSVAFWCNPISGHATLYWYQQILGQGPKLLIQFQNNGVVDDSQLPKDRFSAERLKGVDSTLKIQPAKLEDSAVYLCASSLVWQQETQYFGPGTRLLVL.

The V and J genes are TRBV5-1 and TRBJ2-1; 10 bases are shared with TRBD2. V gave up 4 bases and J gave up 6 bases; unmatched junction bases: 7. CDR1 is SGHRS and CDR2 is YFSETQ in the germline V gene. CDR3 length: 15 residues. CDR3 in DNA: TGCGCCAGCAGCCCTCTAGCGGGAGAGATCAATGAGCAGTTCTTC. Amino acid sequence: CASSPLAGEINEQFF. The whole variable domain, filled in from reference TRBV5-1 and TRBJ2-1, reads KAGVTQTPRYLIKTRGQQVTLSCSPISGHRSVSWYQQTPGQGLQFLFEYFSETQRNKGNFPGRFSGRQFSNSRSEMNVSTLELGDSALYLCASSPLAGEINEQFFGPGTRLTVL.

The chain uses TRBV5-1 and TRBJ2-5; 9 nucleotides agree with TRBD2. The DNA end favors TRBJ2-7, so the J call may be wrong. The germline V gene encodes CDR1 SGHRS and CDR2 YFSETQ. The CDR3 sequence is 15 residues long. This CDR3 reads CASSGGEREVYEQYF. The DNA of the CDR3 is TGCGCCAGCAGTGGGGGGGAGCGGGAGGTCTACGAGCAGTACTTC.

This clone was counted only a few times. The V and J genes are TRBV27 and TRBJ1-5; 8 bases agree with TRBD1. V dropped 5 bases and J dropped 7; count of bases not matched to a gene: 7. Germline V CDR1 and CDR2: MNHEY, SMNVEV (reference sequence). CDR3 length equals 14 residues. This CDR3 is CASSLDRGRQPQHF. CDR3 in DNA: TGTGCCAGCAGTCTCGACAGGGGCCGGCAGCCCCAGCATTTT.

The V gene is TRBV28, the J gene TRBJ2-2, with D tentatively TRBD1 (6 bases). The CDR3 runs 15 residues. Germline CDR1 is MDHEN and CDR2 is SYDVKM. V shed 7 bases and J shed 7 bases, with 19 bases lying between them. CDR3 residues: CASNPTGGPFGELFF. The CDR3 DNA reads as TGTGCCAGCAACCCGACAGGCGGGCCGTTCGGGGAGCTGTTTTTT.

This clone has just a few counts. This sequence joins TRBV28 and TRBJ2-2, with 11 nucleotides matching TRBD1. With 9 bases clipped from V and 7 bases from J, the junction kept 7 bases outside the gene matches. From germline, CDR1 is MDHEN and CDR2 SYDVKM. The CDR3 contains 14 residues. The CDR3 nucleotides read TGTGCCAGTAGTAGGACAGGGGGCAACGGGGAGCTGTTTTTT. Protein sequence: CASSRTGGNGELFF.

This clone was seen more than once but under ten times. The J gene is TRBJ2-7, the V gene TRBV7-8, with D possibly being TRBD2 (5 bases). CDR3 size: 15 residues. The germline V and J ends were trimmed by 4 bases and 4 bases, with 17 bases remaining between them. The germline V gene encodes CDR1 SGHVS and CDR2 FQNEAQ. CDR3 sequence reads: CASSSSPEGSYEQYF. For the CDR3, the DNA is TGTGCCAGCAGCTCCTCCCCCGAGGGTTCGTACGAGCAGTACTTC. Drawing the rest from reference TRBV7-8 and TRBJ2-7, the complete variable domain is GAGVSQSPRYKVAKRGQDVALRCDPISGHVSLFWYQQALGQGPEFLTYFQNEAQLDKSGLPSDRFFAERPEGSVSTLKIQRTQQEDSAVYLCASSSSPEGSYEQYFGPGTRLTVT.

CDR3 sequence reads: CASSVAVGRQETQYF. The CDR3, as DNA: TGTGCCAGCAGCGTAGCTGTGGGGAGGCAAGAGACCCAGTACTTC. The rearrangement joins TRBV9 to TRBJ2-5, with D possibly TRBD2 on 6 matching bases. Deletions cut 0 bases from V and 2 bases from J, with 11 bases between. This CDR3 contains 15 residues. Germline CDR1 reads SGDLS; CDR2 reads YYNGEE.

As regards this clone: One end of the junction does not line up with germline, which may come from a read error. J is TRBJ2-1 and V is TRBV7-8, with no clear D. Germline values: CDR1 SGHVS, CDR2 FQNEAQ. The CDR3 length is 13 residues. CDR3 coding DNA: TGTGCCAGCAGCTTACTCTCCGACAATGAGCAGTTCTTC. The encoded protein is CASSLLSDNEQFF. The whole variable domain, remainder taken from reference TRBV7-8 and TRBJ2-1, is GAGVSQSPRYKVAKRGQDVALRCDPISGHVSLFWYQQALGQGPEFLTYFQNEAQLDKSGLPSDRFFAERPEGSVSTLKIQRTQQEDSAVYLCASSLLSDNEQFFGPGTRLTVL.

V is TRBV4-2 and J is TRBJ2-7; TRBD2 matches 9 bases. Germline CDR1 reads LGHNA; CDR2 reads YNFKEQ. Germline trimming cut 0 bases from V and 1 base from J; bases unmatched to any gene: 7. This CDR3 comprises 17 residues. In nucleotides, the CDR3 is TGTGCCAGCAGCCAAGATGGTAAGCGGGAGGTGTCCTACGAGCAGTACTTC. The encoded protein is CASSQDGKREVSYEQYF.

V is TRBV19 and J is TRBJ2-1, with 7 positions matching TRBD2. The length of the CDR3 is 18 residues. Germline assignment: CDR1 LNHDA and CDR2 SQIVND (reference sequence). With V trimmed by 1 base and J by 6 bases, 15 bases remained unmatched. The CDR3 loop is CASSIVIRSSGLFNEQFF. The CDR3 DNA reads TGTGCCAGTAGTATAGTTATCCGGAGTAGCGGGCTTTTCAATGAGCAGTTCTTC. Full variable domain (outside the CDR3, taken from reference TRBV19 and TRBJ2-1): DGGITQSPKYLFRKEGQNVTLSCEQNLNHDAMYWYRQDPGQGLRLIYYSQIVNDFQKGDIAEGYSVSREKKESFPLTVTSAQKNPTAFYLCASSIVIRSSGLFNEQFFGPGTRLTVL.

The genes are TRBV2 and TRBJ2-7; weak D call: TRBD2 (6 bases). CDR1 is SNHLY and CDR2 is FYNNEI in the germline V gene. This CDR3 has 14 amino acids. Trimming stripped 4 bases from V and 6 bases from J, with 16 bases between. The CDR3 region has the DNA TGTGCCAGCAGTGTATCTCAACTAGCAGTCGAGCAGTACTTC. It is translated as CASSVSQLAVEQYF.

This clone was counted between two and nine times. The rearrangement links TRBV5-6 to TRBJ2-5; tentatively, D is TRBD1 (7 bases). The DNA end is more similar to TRBJ2-7, so the J call may be wrong. CDR1 and CDR2 from the germline V gene are SGHDT and YYEEEE. This CDR3 has 14 residues. The CDR3: CASSLGQGLYEQYF. CDR3 in DNA: TGTGCCAGCAGCTTGGGACAGGGACTCTACGAGCAGTACTTC.

For the CDR3, the DNA is TGTGCCAGCAGCCAATACGCAGGGACCTACGAGCAGTACTTC. It codes for CASSQYAGTYEQYF. The chain is built from TRBV27 and TRBJ2-7, with a possible D match to TRBD1 (5 bases). This CDR3 comprises 14 residues. Looked up from germline, CDR1 is MNHEY and CDR2 is SMNVEV (reference sequence). The V end was cut by 6 bases, the J end by 2 bases, with 14 bases between.

This clone has more than one count but fewer than ten. V usage is TRBV28 and J usage is TRBJ1-1, with D uncertain. CDR1 MDHEN and CDR2 SYDVKM come from the germline V gene. The CDR3 runs to 15 residues. Trimming took off 2 bases at V and 0 bases at J, with 10 bases between the two ends. The CDR3 reads CASSLEAVLNTEAFF. For the CDR3, the DNA is TGTGCCAGCAGTTTAGAAGCCGTGCTGAACACTGAAGCTTTCTTT.

V usage is TRBV14 and J usage is TRBJ2-3; TRBD1 aligns across 7 bases. CDR1 and CDR2 from the germline V gene are SGHDN and FVKESK. With 4 bases clipped from V and 4 bases from J, the junction kept 11 bases outside the gene matches. The CDR3 has 16 amino acids. The CDR3 coding sequence is TGTGCCAGCAGCCCACAGGGGATGCAACTCCCAGATACGCAGTATTTT. Translation gives CASSPQGMQLPDTQYF.

CDR3 in amino acids: CASSSGQGIGDYGYTF. The CDR3, as DNA: TGTGCCAGCTCAAGTGGGCAGGGCATTGGGGACTATGGCTACACCTTC. The chain employs TRBV18 and TRBJ1-2; possible D gene TRBD1, 5 bases. Per germline, CDR1 KGHSH and CDR2 LQKENI. V lost 5 bases to trimming and J lost 3 bases, with 19 bases between them. The CDR3 runs to 16 residues.